This section outlines one T cell receptor (beta chain) sequence together with its context. It lacks a known antigen. One base away there is no much larger clone; base qualities are not given. The data originate from a study of cytomegalovirus exposure and HLA in healthy donors (TCRdb year 2017). Notes on the research overall: According to an earlier analysis of several hundred of the donors, 150 million to 200 million T cells yielded roughly 110 million unique TCR beta sequences and approximately 300 Gb of sequence data. The aim of the study was to test whether cataloging public T cell receptors could identify signatures of past pathogen exposure. Every discovery cohort repertoire had been produced on one sequencing platform. In an earlier analysis of roughly 580 of the donors, high-throughput TCR beta sequencing was used to judge whether each TCR beta V gene segment behaved as functional or pseudogenic. The study used immunosequencing to profile the T cell repertoires of around 600 subjects and linked those repertoires to cytomegalovirus serostatus. Donor age, sex, ethnicity and CMV serostatus were compiled together with the repertoire data. Genome-wide SNP genotypes for about 65% of the roughly 670 donors were used in a later genetic analysis, which treated that subset as a discovery cohort. To study patterns of TCR occurrence, a later analysis re-analyzed previously published TCR beta repertoires from 600 to 750 donors and added high-resolution HLA genotyping. Besides the first cohort of around 700 subjects, a separate validation cohort made up of 95 to 150 different subjects was used. The genetic ancestry cluster associated with self-reported Caucasian donors included 81% of the roughly 400 genotyped donors. Several DR-DQ haplotypes were treated as single units for association and clustering because of strong linkage in the cohort. Typing coverage differed by locus: A, B, C, DRB1 and DQB1 were typed in roughly 629-630 donors, DQA1 in roughly 510, DPA1 in around 600, and DPB1 in around 490. On average, around 230,000 unique TCR beta nucleotide sequences were sequenced per donor among roughly 430 genotyped donors of the cohort, with roughly 18% of those sequences being non-productive. To predict cytomegalovirus infection status, the study combined high-throughput TCR immunosequencing, statistical association of individual TCRs with disease status, and machine learning. An early release that covered about 640 HLA-typed donors contained around 300 gigabases of sequencing data and 65 million to 100 million unique TCR sequences. HLA typing included class I and class II loci at four-digit resolution. Rather than using new phenotypic data, the later analysis identified candidate immune exposures from TCR beta sequences and from how often those sequences occurred across donors. The full study reports these points: According to a later analysis, TCR association rates differed among HLA loci, with DRB1 alleles showing the most associated TCRs and HLA-C alleles showing the fewest. The classifier was reported to diagnose cytomegalovirus status with high specificity and sensitivity in both the original cohort and the validation cohort. According to a later analysis, most CMV-associated TCR beta chains appeared to be HLA-restricted, and the HLA associations seemed to be driven largely by CMV exposure. Correlated functional status among segregating V segments might reflect linkage disequilibrium, but an unknown experimental factor could not be ruled out. Sequencing depth was assumed to be roughly uniform across donors in the presence/absence analyses, though that assumption may not hold. An earlier analysis of approximately 540 of the donors showed that most TCR beta V segments appeared in productive rearrangements either about 87% or about 30% of the time, which broadly matched IMGT annotations. A later analysis reported that several top co-occurrence clusters appeared linked to parvovirus B19, influenza, CMV and Epstein-Barr virus. A cluster of highly shared sequence variants was judged likely to be a technical artifact of the sequencing pipeline. Because HLA typing was missing for some donors at each locus, association tests included only the typed subset. In a later genetic analysis, a missense DCLRE1C variant was associated with V-gene and J-gene trimming of TCR beta chains, and the association was replicated in an independent cohort. In this cohort, only TCR beta chains were sequenced, and detectable features were limited by the absence of alpha or paired-chain data. In a later analysis, HLA-associated TCR beta chains were found to be more clonally expanded and to have lower generation probabilities than equally common non-associated chains. Most TCR sequences were seen in very few donors, while some public TCRs were found in many individuals. The 87-base-pair reads could not distinguish some IMGT-functional V segments, including TRBV6-2 and TRBV6-3, so those segments were excluded. The only immune exposure information available for the cohort was CMV serostatus. The earlier analysis of 450 to 700 of the donors excluded about 16 rarely observed V segments, including chromosome 9 orphons, because counts were too low. The study listed over 150 TCR beta chains as associated with cytomegalovirus. It was suggested by the authors that the approach could potentially be generalized to other disease states and immunological phenotypes. A further reported finding was that TCR beta sequences accurately predicted the HLA-A and HLA-B alleles for most subjects in the first cohort. According to a later genetic analysis, donors in an Asian-associated ancestry cluster had fewer N-insertions in productive TCRs than the approximately 710-donor mean. Assigning TCR associations to individual alleles was difficult when HLA alleles, especially DR and DQ, strongly co-occurred. A few of the identified cytomegalovirus-associated TCR beta chains were confirmed in vitro to be specific for cytomegalovirus antigens. A later analysis associated 16,951 TCR beta sequences with specific HLA alleles at a false discovery rate of 0.05.

In total, over 600 healthy bone marrow donors made up the cohort. Cohort members were all nominally healthy when sampled, although unrecorded immune exposures were likely present. The donor was CMV seropositive and belonged to the group of 250 to 300 seropositive cohort members. A peripheral blood sample was collected from each donor, and TCR beta sequencing was performed on peripheral blood mononuclear cells. Genomic DNA was extracted from the blood cell samples with the Qiagen DNeasy Blood Extraction Kit. Library preparation used the immunoSEQ multiplex PCR assay. A mixture of 60 forward primers for TCR Vbeta segments and 13 reverse primers for TCR Jbeta segments was used in the multiplex PCR. A multiplex PCR assay on genomic DNA amplified the CDR3 region of rearranged TCR beta genes. The amplified TCR beta libraries were sequenced on the Illumina HiSeq System as 87-base-pair reads. On the study's bioinformatics: Across the 500 to 750 repertoires, a later analysis counted roughly 84 million unique TCR beta chains, roughly 11 million of which were shared by at least two donors. To remove PCR and sequencing errors, raw reads were error-corrected and collapsed into unique sequences using a nearest-neighbor algorithm that merged closely related sequences. To assign V, D and J gene segments, CDR3 sequences were aligned to IMGT reference sequences. For a sequence to be retained, a match of at least six nucleotides was required to both a V gene segment and a J gene segment. A rearrangement was called productive if the CDR3 had no stop codons and remained in frame with V and J, and every other rearrangement was called non-productive. Following IMGT convention, CDR3 was defined as the stretch from the second conserved V-encoded cysteine to the conserved J-encoded phenylalanine. The earlier analysis of 587 of the donors excluded any sequence lacking an unambiguous match to a single V gene segment. An earlier analysis of approximately 590 of the donors classified V segments as functional when productive rearrangements were above 56.7% and as segregating when the standard deviation between donors was above 5%. A statistical classification framework was developed to diagnose cytomegalovirus status using the catalog of TCR beta chain sequences. In a later analysis, TCR nucleotide sequences were compared against IMGT/GENE-DB human TR gene sequences so that V and J genes could be assigned. In a later analysis, CDR3 sequences and most-parsimonious VDJ recombination scenarios were assigned using the TCRdist pipeline. A later analysis defined each TCR beta chain by its CDR3 amino acid sequence plus V-gene family, and excluded reads lacking a unique V-gene family. In a later analysis, fewer than 600 highly shared, low-generation-probability nucleotide sequences were removed to address suspected cross-contamination and a sequencing artifact. For each public chain, a later analysis derived a clonal expansion index from normalized ranks of inferred template counts within each repertoire. In a later analysis, generation probabilities were computed using a VDJ recombination model fitted to out-of-frame rearrangements, and the results were checked against IGoR. In a later analysis, hypergeometric tests were used to score TCR-TCR, TCR-HLA and TCR-CMV co-occurrence, with a repertoire-size bias correction applied to TCR pairs. To estimate false discovery rates, a later analysis permuted the HLA or CMV assignments 20 times. In a later analysis, co-occurring TCRs were grouped using DBSCAN, and TCRdist sequence similarity was added for clustering within HLA-allele-positive subsets. Repertoires with fewer than 30,000 or more than 120,000 public chains were left out of co-occurrence clustering, as were about five repertoires with anomalous nucleotide sharing. TCRdb holds this immuneACCESS table with in-frame rearrangements only. Some clones are missing; in checked studies, unresolved V genes explain under half, and the rest has no known cause. V, J and clone size are those of that table, while D and trimming were read from the DNA. This sample is represented by 150,000 to 200,000 clones; around 85% of them were singletons. The leading ten clones occupy about a tenth of the sample.

Inclusive of the bounding cysteine and phenylalanine, the CDR3 is 13 residues long. Only CDR3 DNA is held: 39 bases, read in frame from base 1. CDR1 and CDR2 (GTSNPN, SVGIG) derive from the germline V gene (reference sequence). V ends up 0 bases short and J 4 bases short, with an unmatched junction base count of 2. This receptor was taken from a man aged 18 to 30 in good health and CMV-seropositive. Sequenced sample: PBMCs. Rearrangement joined TRBV30 to TRBJ2-5, and 7 bases in between align with TRBD1. The sequenced DNA: TGTGCCTGGAGTGTAGACAGGGTAGAGACCCAGTACTTC. The resulting protein is CAWSVDRVETQYF.